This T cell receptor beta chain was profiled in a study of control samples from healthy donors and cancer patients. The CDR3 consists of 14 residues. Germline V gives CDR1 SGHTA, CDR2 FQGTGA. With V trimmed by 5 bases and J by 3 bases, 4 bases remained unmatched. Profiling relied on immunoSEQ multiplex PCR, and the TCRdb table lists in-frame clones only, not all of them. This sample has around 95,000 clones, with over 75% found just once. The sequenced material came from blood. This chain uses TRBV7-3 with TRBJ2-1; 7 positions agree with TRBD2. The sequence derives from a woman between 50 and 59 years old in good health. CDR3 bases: TGTGCCAGCAGCGGGGCGGGAGACTACAATGAGCAGTTCTTC. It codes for CASSGAGDYNEQFF.